This T cell receptor (beta chain) derives from a study of blood T cell repertoires in COVID-19. Whole-study context: There were acute and convalescent COVID-19 samples, and they came from the United States, Italy and Spain. PBMCs, B-cell-depleted T cells, or T cells provided the cDNA or gDNA that made up the material.

In the study's own analysis: Estimation of nucleated cell counts relied on the amplification of reference gene primers. Assay: immunoSEQ multiplex PCR; the TCRdb copy retains only in-frame clones and omits some. Clonal size and the V and J genes are those of that table, whereas D and trimming came from the DNA. Here the sample spans 80,000 to 95,000 clones, approximately 88% being singletons. Unmatched junction bases numbered 7, after V lost 3 bases and J lost 10 bases. The length of the CDR3 is 14 residues. Germline CDR1 reads MDHEN; CDR2 reads SYDVKM. The TCR was taken from a woman in her 70s with acute or convalescent COVID-19. The sequenced sample consisted of peripheral blood. The J gene is TRBJ1-1, the V gene TRBV28, with 11 bases aligning to TRBD1. CDR3 sequence reads: CASSFAGQGARAFF. CDR3 DNA: TGTGCCAGCAGTTTCGCAGGACAGGGGGCTAGAGCTTTCTTT.